The present entry profiles one T cell receptor (beta chain) with its context. The sample belongs to a study of blood T cell repertoires in COVID-19. Across the whole study: From the United States, Italy and Spain came samples of acute and convalescent COVID-19. PBMCs, B-cell-depleted T cells, or T cells provided the cDNA or gDNA that made up the material.

In the source study's methods: Amplifying reference gene primers gave estimates of nucleated cell counts. Assay: immunoSEQ multiplex PCR; the TCRdb copy retains only in-frame clones and omits some. From that table come the V and J calls and clone size; the DNA was used to work out D and trimming. The data hold hundreds of thousands of clones, with about nine tenths observed a single time. Sequencing input: peripheral blood. This TCR was sampled from a young man with active or convalescent COVID-19.

CDR3 nucleotides: TGTGCCAGCAGCCGTGACAGGATCTACGAGCAGTACTTC. It translates to CASSRDRIYEQYF. V usage is TRBV5-8 and J usage is TRBJ2-7, with a weak D call TRBD1 (6 bases). Trimming pared 4 bases from V and 3 bases from J, leaving 11 bases between. Germline values: CDR1 SGHTS, CDR2 YDEGEE. CDR3 length: 13 residues. Supplemented by reference TRBV5-8 and TRBJ2-7, the full variable domain reads EAGVTQSPTHLIKTRGQQATLRCSPISGHTSVYWYQQALGLGLQFLLWYDEGEERNRGNFPPRFSGRQFPNYSSELNVNALELEDSALYLCASSRDRIYEQYFGPGTRLTVT.